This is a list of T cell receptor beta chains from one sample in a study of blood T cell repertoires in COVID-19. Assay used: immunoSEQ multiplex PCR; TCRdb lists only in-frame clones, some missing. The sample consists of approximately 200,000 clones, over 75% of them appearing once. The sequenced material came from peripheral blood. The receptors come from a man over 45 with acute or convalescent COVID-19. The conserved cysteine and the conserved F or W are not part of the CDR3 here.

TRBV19	ASSIIHRGTQPQH
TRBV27	ASTLGGPNTGELF
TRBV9	ASSASSYEQY
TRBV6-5	ASRRLDSINQPQH
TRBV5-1	ASSLMVGTGPIEQY
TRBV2	ASSEPGQPGQPQH
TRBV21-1	ASSNPEAGYT
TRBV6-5	ASSSPNAGEETQY
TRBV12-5	ASGSGQGVSSTAAF
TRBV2	ARRGQGNEKLF
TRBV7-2	ASSLAGQGADYEQY
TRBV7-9	ASSRDDRGNQPQH
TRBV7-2	ASSPQGLLNQPQH
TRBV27	ASSEGDRGMYQETQY
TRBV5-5	ASSLVPGGTDTQY
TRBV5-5	ASSPLGSRINEKLF
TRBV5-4	ASSPGHLQETQY
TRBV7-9	ASSLEAYQPQH
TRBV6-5	ASTGGSGRIGAF
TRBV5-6	ASSSRGRMGNGYT
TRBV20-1	SASGGQGVFYYGYT
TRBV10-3	AISRGSNQPQH
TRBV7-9	ASSLVGGYSGNTIY
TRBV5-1	ASSVQGATNEKLF
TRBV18	ASSPDRGFMDTEAF
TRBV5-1	ASTGDDYGYT
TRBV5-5	ASSSGTGGYGYT
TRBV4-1	ASSPALSGQGANQPQH
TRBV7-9	ASSYRGPYEQY
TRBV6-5	ASRLRDRDYGYT
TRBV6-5	ASSYTRETPLH
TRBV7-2	ASSLMGAGGETQY
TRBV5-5	ASSSRQDALPGYT
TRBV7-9	ASSHNTEAF
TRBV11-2	ASSHQPTRGVNEQF
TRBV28	ASSSPGQGTYNEQF
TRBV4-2	ASSQAGGVSGANVLT
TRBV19	ASSIGRRRANTEAF
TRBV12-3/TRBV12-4	ASKSRRGTEAF
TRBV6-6	ASSSRGQPQH
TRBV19	ASSVQGSSYEQY
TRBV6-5	ASSYSKARAQGYYT
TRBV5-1	ASSLVGGGRSYEQY
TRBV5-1	ASSLGGGTNTEAF
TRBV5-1	ASSLGALSIQETQY
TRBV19	ASSSRTGGSGYT
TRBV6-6	ASSYSGNWANTEAF
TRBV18	ASSPNQGVSNQPQH
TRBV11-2	ASTGGQRLTEQY
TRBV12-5	ASGTGGSTNEKLF
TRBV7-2	ASSKADRPNTQY
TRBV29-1	SGEDRLNTEAF
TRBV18	ASSPGAGDSPLH
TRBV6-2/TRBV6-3	ASSYSSGGRGETQY
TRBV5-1	ASSPQTGTGRAF